The clone carrying this TCR beta chain was counted ten times or more. Its target is unknown. The record originates from a study of human T cells and chemical hapten exposure. About the study: DPC at 2% was the sensitizing agent, placed on roughly 2 cm by roughly 2 cm of upper inner arm skin. Patch tests put 0.01% DPC on the upper back, read at 6 days.

TCRdb processed the RACE reads anew with MiXCR; each CDR3 protein has one entry. The data contain approximately 320,000 distinct CDR3 sequences, roughly 6% of them singletons. The V gene's germline CDR1 is MDHEN and CDR2 SYDVKM. J was trimmed by 0 bases and V by 5 bases; bases with no gene match: 14. The CDR3 length is 20 residues. The sample's time point: pre-sensitization, week 0. Documented treatment: therapeutic diphenylcyclopropenone sensitization with weekly scalp DPC. Total RNA was isolated from unfractionated whole blood. Study results and caveats: Compared with pre-sensitization or healthy control sets, expanded TCRs clustered more.

Sequenced here: whole blood, sampled in connection with sensitization to the hapten diphenylcyclopropenone (DPC). The sequence was obtained from a woman under 30 with alopecia areata. Some clones in this sample may be carry-over from other donors' samples. The chain joins TRBV28 to TRBJ2-1; 12 bases fit TRBD2. CDR3 nucleotide sequence: TGTGCCAGCAGTAACCGCCCCGGGACTAGCGGGTTCAGCTCCTACAATGAGCAGTTCTTC. Protein product: CASSNRPGTSGFSSYNEQFF.